Listed below are T cell receptor beta chains from one sample, sequenced in a study of T cells in Graves' hyperthyroidism and ophthalmopathy. TCRdb analysed the multiplex PCR reads with MiXCR anew, one entry per CDR3 protein. The table shows roughly 740,000 distinct CDR3 sequences, with around 15% occurring only once. Sample: blood. The receptor source for this set is a man younger than 35 with Graves' hyperthyroidism. CDR3s include the opening cysteine and the closing phenylalanine or tryptophan. A D gene is named only where the DNA matches it firmly. Size is omitted from some rows. Given values are once, few, many or a class for expanded clones.

TRBD2	TRBV6-1	TRBJ2-5	few	TGTGCCAGCAGGCCGTTTGGGGAGGGCGAGGAGACCCGGTACTTC	CASRPFGEGEETRYF
TRBD2	TRBV29-1	TRBJ2-7	NA	TGCAGCGTTGAGGGGGCAGGGACTAGCGGCTACGAGCAGTACTTC	CSVEGAGTSGYEQYF
TRBD2	TRBV27	TRBJ2-1	many	TGTGCCAGCAGTCCTTCCTTGGCGGGAGGGCCGCCTGAGCAGTTCTTC	CASSPSLAGGPPEQFF
NA	TRBV7-8	TRBJ2-7	NA	TGTGCCAGCAGCTTTCGACTAGTTGCCGAGCAGTACTTC	CASSFRLVAEQYF
NA	TRBV5-1	TRBJ2-2	few	TGCGCCAGCAGCTCAGGCTTGTATCTGGCGAACACCGGGGAGCTGTTTTTT	CASSSGLYLANTGELFF
NA	TRBV7-9	TRBJ2-5	few	TGTGCCAGCAGCCCCCCGGGAAAGACCCAGTACTTC	CASSPPGKTQYF
TRBD2	TRBV7-7	TRBJ2-5	NA	TGTGCCAGCAGCATCCTAGCGGGAGGGGGGCAAGAGACCCAGTACTTC	CASSILAGGGQETQYF
TRBD1	TRBV20-1	TRBJ2-1	NA	TGCAGTGCCCAGGACAGGGAGTACAATGAGCAGTTCTTC	CSAQDREYNEQFF
NA	TRBV28	TRBJ2-1	few	TGTGCCAGCGGTCTACCCCCGTTCTTC	CASGLPPFF
TRBD2	TRBV12-3/TRBV12-4	TRBJ2-7	many	TGTGCCAGCAGCCTATCCGCACTAGCGGGAGGCTACGAGCAGTACTTC	CASSLSALAGGYEQYF